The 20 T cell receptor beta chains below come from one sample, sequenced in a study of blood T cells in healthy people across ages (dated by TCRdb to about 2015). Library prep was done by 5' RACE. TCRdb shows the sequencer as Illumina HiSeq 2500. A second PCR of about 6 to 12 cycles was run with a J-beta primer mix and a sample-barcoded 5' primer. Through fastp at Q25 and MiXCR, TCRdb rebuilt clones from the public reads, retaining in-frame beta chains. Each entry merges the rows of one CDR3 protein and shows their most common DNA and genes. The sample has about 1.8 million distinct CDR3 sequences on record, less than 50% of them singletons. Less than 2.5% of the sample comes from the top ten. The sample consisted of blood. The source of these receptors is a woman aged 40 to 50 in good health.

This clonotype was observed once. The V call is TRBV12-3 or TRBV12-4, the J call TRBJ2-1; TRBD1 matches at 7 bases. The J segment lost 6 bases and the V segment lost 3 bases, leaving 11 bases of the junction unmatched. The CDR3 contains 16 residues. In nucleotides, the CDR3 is TGTGCCAGCAGTTTTAAAAGACAGGGTAGGAGCAATGAGCAGTTCTTC. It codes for CASSFKRQGRSNEQFF.

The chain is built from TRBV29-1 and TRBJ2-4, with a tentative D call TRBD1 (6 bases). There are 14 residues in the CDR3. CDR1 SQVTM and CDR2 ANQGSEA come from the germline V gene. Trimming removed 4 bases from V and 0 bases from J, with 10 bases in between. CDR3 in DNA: TGCAGCGTTGTCGGCAGGGGAGCCAAAAACATTCAGTACTTC. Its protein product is CSVVGRGAKNIQYF.

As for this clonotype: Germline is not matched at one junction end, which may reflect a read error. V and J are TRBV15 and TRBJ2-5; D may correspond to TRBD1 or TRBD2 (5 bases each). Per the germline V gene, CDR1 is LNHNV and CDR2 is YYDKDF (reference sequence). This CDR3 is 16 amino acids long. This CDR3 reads CATSRAGAGGQETQYF. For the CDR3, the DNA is TGCGCCACCAGCAGAGCCGGGGCTGGGGGCCAAGAGACCCAGTACTTC.

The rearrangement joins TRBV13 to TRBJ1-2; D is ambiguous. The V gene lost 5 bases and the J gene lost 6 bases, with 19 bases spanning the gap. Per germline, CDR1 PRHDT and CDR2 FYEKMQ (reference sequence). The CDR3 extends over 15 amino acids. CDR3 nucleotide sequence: TGTGCCAGCAGCCCAAGGTGGCGAGATTTGGATGGCTACACCTTC. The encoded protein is CASSPRWRDLDGYTF.

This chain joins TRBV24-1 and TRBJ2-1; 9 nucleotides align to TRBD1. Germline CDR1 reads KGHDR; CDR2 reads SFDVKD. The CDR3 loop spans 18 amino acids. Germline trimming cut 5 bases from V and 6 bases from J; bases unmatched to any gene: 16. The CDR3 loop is CATSVGAGTGFRTNEQFF. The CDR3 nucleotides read TGTGCCACCAGTGTCGGGGCCGGGACAGGGTTTAGGACCAATGAGCAGTTCTTC.

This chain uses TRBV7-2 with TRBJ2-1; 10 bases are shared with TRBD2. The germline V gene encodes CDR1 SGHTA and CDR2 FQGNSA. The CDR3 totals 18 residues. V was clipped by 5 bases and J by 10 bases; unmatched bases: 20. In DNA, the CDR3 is TGTGCCAGCAGCCCCGCGGTCGTGGGACTAGCGCCTACAAAGGAGCAGTTCTTC. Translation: CASSPAVVGLAPTKEQFF.

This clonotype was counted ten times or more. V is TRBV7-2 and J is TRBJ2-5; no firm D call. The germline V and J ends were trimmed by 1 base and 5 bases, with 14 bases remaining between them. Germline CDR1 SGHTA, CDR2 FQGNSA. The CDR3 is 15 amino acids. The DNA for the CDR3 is TGTGCCAGCAGCTTAGATGGCCGGGTAGGGGAGACCCAGTACTTC. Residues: CASSLDGRVGETQYF.

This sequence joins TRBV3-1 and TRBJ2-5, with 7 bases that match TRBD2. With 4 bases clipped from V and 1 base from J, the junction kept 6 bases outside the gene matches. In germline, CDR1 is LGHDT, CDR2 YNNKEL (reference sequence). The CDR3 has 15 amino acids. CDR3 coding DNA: TGTGCCAGCAGCCGGGTAGCGGGTCCCCAAGAGACCCAGTACTTC. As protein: CASSRVAGPQETQYF.

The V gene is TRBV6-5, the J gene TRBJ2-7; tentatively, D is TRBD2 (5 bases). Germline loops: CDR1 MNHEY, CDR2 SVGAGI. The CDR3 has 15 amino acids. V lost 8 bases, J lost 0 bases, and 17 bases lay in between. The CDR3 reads CASCPTGFSSYEQYF. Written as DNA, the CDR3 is TGTGCCAGCTGTCCAACGGGATTTTCCTCCTACGAGCAGTACTTC.

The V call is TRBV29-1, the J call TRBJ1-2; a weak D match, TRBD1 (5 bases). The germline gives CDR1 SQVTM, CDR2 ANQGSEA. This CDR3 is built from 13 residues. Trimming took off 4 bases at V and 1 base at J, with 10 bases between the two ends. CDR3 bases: TGCAGCGTTGTAAGGCAGGGTAACTATGGCTACACCTTC. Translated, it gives CSVVRQGNYGYTF.

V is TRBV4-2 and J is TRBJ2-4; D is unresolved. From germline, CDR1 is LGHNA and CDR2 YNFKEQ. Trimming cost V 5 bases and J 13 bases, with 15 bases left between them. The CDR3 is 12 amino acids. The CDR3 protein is CASSIGKDEQYF. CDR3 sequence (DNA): TGTGCCAGCAGCATTGGGAAGGATGAGCAGTACTTC.

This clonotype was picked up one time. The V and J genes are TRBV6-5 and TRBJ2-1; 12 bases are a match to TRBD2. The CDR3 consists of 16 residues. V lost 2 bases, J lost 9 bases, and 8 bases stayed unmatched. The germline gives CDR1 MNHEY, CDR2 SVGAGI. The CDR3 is CASSYMASGGAGEQFF. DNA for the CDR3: TGTGCCAGCAGTTACATGGCTAGCGGGGGGGCAGGTGAGCAGTTCTTC.

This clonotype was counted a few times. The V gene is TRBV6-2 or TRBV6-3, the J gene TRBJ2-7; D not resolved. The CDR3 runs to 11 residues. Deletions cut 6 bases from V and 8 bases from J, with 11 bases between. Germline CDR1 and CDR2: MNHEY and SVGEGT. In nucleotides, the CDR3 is TGTGCCAGCAGAGATCGTACGCAGCAGTACTTC. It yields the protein CASRDRTQQYF.

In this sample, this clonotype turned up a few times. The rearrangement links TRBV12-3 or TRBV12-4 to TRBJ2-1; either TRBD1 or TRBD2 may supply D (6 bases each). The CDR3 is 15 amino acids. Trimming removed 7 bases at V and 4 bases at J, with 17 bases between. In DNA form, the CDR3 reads TGTGCCAGCACCTTCTCCGGGGGACAATACAATGAGCAGTTCTTC. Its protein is CASTFSGGQYNEQFF.

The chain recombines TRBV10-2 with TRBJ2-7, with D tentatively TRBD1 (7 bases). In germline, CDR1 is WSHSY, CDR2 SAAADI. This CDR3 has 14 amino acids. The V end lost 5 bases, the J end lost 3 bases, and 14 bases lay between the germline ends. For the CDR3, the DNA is TGCGCCAGCAGTCAGGGGGGAACCTACTACGAGCAGTACTTC. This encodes CASSQGGTYYEQYF.

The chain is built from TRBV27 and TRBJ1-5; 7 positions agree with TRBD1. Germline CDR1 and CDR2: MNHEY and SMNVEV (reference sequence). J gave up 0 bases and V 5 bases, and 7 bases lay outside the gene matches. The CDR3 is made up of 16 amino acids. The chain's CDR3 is CASSQGQVSSNQPQHF. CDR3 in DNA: TGTGCCAGCAGTCAAGGACAGGTCTCTAGCAATCAGCCCCAGCATTTT.

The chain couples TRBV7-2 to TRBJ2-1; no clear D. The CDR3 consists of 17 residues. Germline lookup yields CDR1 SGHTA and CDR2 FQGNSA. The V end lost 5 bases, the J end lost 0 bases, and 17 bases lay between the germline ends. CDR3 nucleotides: TGTGCCAGCAGCCCCAGAAATTCGATGAGCTCCTACAATGAGCAGTTCTTC. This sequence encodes CASSPRNSMSSYNEQFF.

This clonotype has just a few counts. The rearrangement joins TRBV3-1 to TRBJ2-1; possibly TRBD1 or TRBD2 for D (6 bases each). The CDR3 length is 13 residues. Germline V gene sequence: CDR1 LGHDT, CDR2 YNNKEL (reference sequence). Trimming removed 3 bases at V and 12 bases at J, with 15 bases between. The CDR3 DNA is TGTGCCAGCAGCCAGGTGGAGGGGGGTCGGCAGTTCTTC. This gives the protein CASSQVEGGRQFF.

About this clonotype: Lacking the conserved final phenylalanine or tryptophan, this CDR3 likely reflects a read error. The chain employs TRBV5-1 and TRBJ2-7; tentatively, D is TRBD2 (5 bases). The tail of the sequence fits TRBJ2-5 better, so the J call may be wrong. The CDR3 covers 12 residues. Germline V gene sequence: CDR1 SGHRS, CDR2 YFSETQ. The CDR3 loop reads CASREDLETQYI. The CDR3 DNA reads TGCGCCAGCAGGGAGGATTTGGAGACCCAGTACATC.

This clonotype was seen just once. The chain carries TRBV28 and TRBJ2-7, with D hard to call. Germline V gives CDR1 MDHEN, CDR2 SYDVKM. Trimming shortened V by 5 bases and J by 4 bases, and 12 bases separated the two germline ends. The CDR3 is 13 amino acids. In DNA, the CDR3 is TGTGCCAGCAGTCCCCGGATCCCATACGAGCAGTACTTC. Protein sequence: CASSPRIPYEQYF.